Below, one T cell receptor (beta chain) is given with its context. Its antigen is unknown. This record comes from a study of T cell responses to AZD1222 COVID-19 vaccine. General study points: CD4 TCRs associated with vaccination spanned spike, dominating at 160-218 and 743-854. Clonal diversity was possibly underestimated; the donors were predominantly white British and more often female.

Germline trimming cut 4 bases from V and 5 bases from J; bases unmatched to any gene: 4. From germline, CDR1 is SGHRS and CDR2 YFSETQ. This CDR3 comprises 15 residues. Only in-frame clones appear in the TCRdb table, and some are missing; sequencing was by immunoSEQ multiplex PCR. The sample comprises 100,000 or so clones, roughly 87% of which are singletons, and more than 15% rests with the top ten. The source material was peripheral blood, sampled on day 0 of AZD1222 vaccination. This chain connects TRBV5-1 to TRBJ1-6; 9 bases are a match to TRBD1. This receptor was taken from an adult in good health. The DNA of the CDR3 is TGCGCCAGCAGCACTAGGACAGGGGATAATTCACCCCTCCACTTT. Translating it yields CASSTRTGDNSPLHF.